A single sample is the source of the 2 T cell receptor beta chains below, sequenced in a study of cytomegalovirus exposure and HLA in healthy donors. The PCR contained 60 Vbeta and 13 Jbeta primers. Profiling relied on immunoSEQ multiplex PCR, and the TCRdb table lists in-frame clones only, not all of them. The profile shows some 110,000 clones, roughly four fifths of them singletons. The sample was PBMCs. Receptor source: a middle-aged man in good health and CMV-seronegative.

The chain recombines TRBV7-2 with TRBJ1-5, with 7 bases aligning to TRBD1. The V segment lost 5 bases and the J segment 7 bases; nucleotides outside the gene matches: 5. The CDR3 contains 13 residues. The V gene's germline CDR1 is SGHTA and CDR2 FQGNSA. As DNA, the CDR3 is TGTGCCAGCAGCACTGACAGGGTGCAGCCCCAGCATTTT. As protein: CASSTDRVQPQHF.

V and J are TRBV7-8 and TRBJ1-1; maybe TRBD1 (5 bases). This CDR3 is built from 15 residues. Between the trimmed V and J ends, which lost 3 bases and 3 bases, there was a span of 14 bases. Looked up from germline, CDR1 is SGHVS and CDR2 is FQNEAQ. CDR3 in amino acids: CASSFGGGGDTEAFF. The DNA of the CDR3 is TGTGCCAGCAGCTTCGGCGGCGGAGGGGACACTGAAGCTTTCTTT.